This TCR beta chain was sequenced during a study of T cell responses to AZD1222 COVID-19 vaccine. Study-level results: Repertoire sampling occurred only after the peak T cell response.

This clone has just a few counts. Its antigen is still unknown. The data were produced by immunoSEQ multiplex PCR, yet TCRdb's version contains in-frame clones alone and is incomplete. The sample has 100,000 to 120,000 clones; about 92% are singletons. The CDR3 has 14 residues. Germline assignment: CDR1 SGHTA and CDR2 FQGNSA. With 4 bases removed from V and 7 bases from J, the gap between germline ends came to 16 bases. This TCR was recovered from an adult in good health. This chain joins TRBV7-2 and TRBJ1-2; weak D call: TRBD1 (6 bases). The specimen was peripheral blood, collected on day 0 of MenACWY control vaccination. CDR3 DNA: TGTGCCAGCAGCTACCCCCGGGGGCTGGGTGGCTACACCTTC. Protein product: CASSYPRGLGGYTF. The complete variable domain, with remaining parts taken from reference TRBV7-2 and TRBJ1-2, reads GAGVSQSPSNKVTEKGKDVELRCDPISGHTALYWYRQSLGQGLEFLIYFQGNSAPDKSGLPSDRFSAERTGGSVSTLTIQRTQQEDSAVYLCASSYPRGLGGYTFGSGTRLTVV.